This paragraph covers one T cell receptor (beta chain) sequence. Original processing notes: Reference gene primer amplification gave nucleated cell count estimates. Profiling relied on immunoSEQ multiplex PCR, and the TCRdb table lists in-frame clones only, not all of them. V and J calls plus clone size are reproduced from that table; the DNA served to infer D and trimming. Of around 160,000 clones in the sample, roughly four fifths are singletons; the top ten hold roughly 15%. The CDR3 has 16 residues. CDR1 SGHRS and CDR2 YFSETQ come from the germline V gene. V was pared by 0 bases and J by 0 bases, with 5 bases of the junction left unmatched. This entry is derived from a study of blood T cell repertoires in COVID-19. Study context: Samples of COVID-19 (acute and convalescent) were obtained from the United States, Italy and Spain. PBMCs, B-cell-depleted T cells, or T cells provided the cDNA or gDNA that made up the material.

The clonotype originates from a human donor with acute or convalescent COVID-19. The donor label of this sample is uncertain. The chain employs TRBV5-1 and TRBJ2-7, with TRBD1 identical over 8 bases. The sample taken for sequencing was peripheral blood. The CDR3 sequence: CASSLGRDRSSYEQYF. CDR3 nucleotide sequence: TGCGCCAGCAGCTTGGGGAGGGACAGGAGCTCCTACGAGCAGTACTTC. Looking up the rest from reference TRBV5-1 and TRBJ2-7 gives the full variable domain: KAGVTQTPRYLIKTRGQQVTLSCSPISGHRSVSWYQQTPGQGLQFLFEYFSETQRNKGNFPGRFSGRQFSNSRSEMNVSTLELGDSALYLCASSLGRDRSSYEQYFGPGTRLTVT.